The T cell receptor (beta chain) described here comes from a study of T cells in tuberculosis. The CDR3 runs to 15 residues. The germline V and J ends were trimmed by 1 base and 4 bases, with 10 bases remaining between them. Per the germline V gene, CDR1 is MGHDK and CDR2 is SYGVNS. No alpha-beta pairing information exists for these sequences. Using immunoSEQ multiplex PCR, the repertoire was profiled, and TCRdb retains in-frame clones only, with some absent. The data contain 50,000 to 65,000 clones, 88% of them singletons. Thawed, overnight-rested PBMC were stained with GMM-loaded CD1B tetramer, viability dye and anti-CD3, then sorted. The CD1B tetramers carried C32 glucose monomycolate purified from Rhodococcus equi. From each donor, about 100,000 tetramer-negative cells were sorted.

This sequence was found in an adult woman with latent tuberculosis. The source material was CD1b-GMM tetramer-negative cells sorted from PBMCs. The genes are TRBV25-1 and TRBJ1-4; D is unclear. DNA for the CDR3: TGTGCCAGCAGTGAATGGAACGGCGGTAATGAAAAACTGTTTTTT. This sequence encodes CASSEWNGGNEKLFF.